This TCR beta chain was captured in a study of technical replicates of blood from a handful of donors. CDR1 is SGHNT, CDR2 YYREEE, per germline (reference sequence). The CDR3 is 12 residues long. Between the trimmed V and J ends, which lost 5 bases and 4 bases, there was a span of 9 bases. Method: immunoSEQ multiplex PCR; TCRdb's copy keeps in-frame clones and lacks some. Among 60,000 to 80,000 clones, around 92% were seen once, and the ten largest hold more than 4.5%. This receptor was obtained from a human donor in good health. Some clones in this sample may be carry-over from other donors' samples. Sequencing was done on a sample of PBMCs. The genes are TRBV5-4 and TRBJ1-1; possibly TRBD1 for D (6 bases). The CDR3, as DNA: TGTGCCAGCAGGGGGGGGCCCACTGAAGCTTTCTTT. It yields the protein CASRGGPTEAFF. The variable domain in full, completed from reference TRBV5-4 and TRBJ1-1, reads ETGVTQSPTHLIKTRGQQVTLRCSSQSGHNTVSWYQQALGQGPQFIFQYYREEENGRGNFPPRFSGLQFPNYSSELNVNALELDDSALYLCASRGGPTEAFFGQGTRLTVV.